Below, 4 T cell receptor beta chains from the same sample are listed, as sequenced in a study of T cells after posttransplantation cyclophosphamide. Produced via immunoSEQ multiplex PCR; TCRdb's table is partial and in-frame only. The profile covers about 3,800 clones, none occurring a single time. A marrow graft followed busulfan-fludarabine conditioning, with cyclophosphamide on days +3 and +4. This sample comprised PBMCs, obtained after allogeneic stem cell transplant with posttransplant cyclophosphamide. These receptors were obtained from a female patient younger than 35 who received an allogeneic stem cell transplant from an unrelated donor, was CMV-positive, and had acute GVHD only. Some T cells may possibly be graft donor cells.

The sample holds many counts of this clone. The V call is TRBV19, the J call TRBJ2-2, with TRBD2 matching over 10 bases. The ends lost 3 bases at V and 4 bases at J; junction bases unmatched: 11. CDR1 is LNHDA and CDR2 is SQIVND in the germline V gene (reference sequence). This CDR3 contains 18 residues. The CDR3 is CASSMVGLAEAGTGELFF. CDR3 sequence (DNA): TGTGCCAGTAGTATGGTCGGACTAGCGGAGGCCGGCACCGGGGAGCTGTTTTTT.

This clone was seen only a few times. The rearrangement uses TRBV29-1 and TRBJ2-1; 11 nucleotides line up with TRBD2. CDR3 length: 16 amino acids. The V gene end was trimmed by 5 bases and the J gene end by 2 bases; junction bases not matched to a gene: 8. Per germline, CDR1 SQVTM and CDR2 ANQGSEA. The CDR3 region is CSVPSGRSVTYNEQFF. The DNA for the CDR3 is TGCAGCGTTCCTAGCGGGAGGTCCGTTACCTACAATGAGCAGTTCTTC.

The sample holds many counts of this clone. Given a far larger clone just one base away, this is likely a sequencing read error. The chain recombines TRBV27 with TRBJ2-7; no clear D. The CDR3 has 14 residues. Germline CDR1 MNHEY, CDR2 SMNVEV (reference sequence). The CDR3 sequence is CASSLSEISYGQYF. The CDR3 nucleotides read TGTGCCAGCAGTTTATCTGAGATTTCCTACGGGCAGTACTTC.

This clone was recorded many times. J is TRBJ1-3 and V is TRBV7-9, with 9 bases fitting TRBD1. The CDR3 spans 16 residues. V dropped 1 base and J dropped 4; count of bases not matched to a gene: 5. Germline V lookup: CDR1 SEHNR, CDR2 FQNEAQ (reference sequence). CDR3 amino acids: CASSLEVGTGGNTIYF. For the CDR3, the DNA is TGTGCCAGCAGCTTAGAGGTCGGGACAGGGGGAAACACCATATATTTT.